This is a list of T cell receptor beta chains from one sample in a study of T cells in Graves' hyperthyroidism and ophthalmopathy. TCRdb used MiXCR to reprocess the multiplex PCR reads, holding one entry per CDR3 protein. The sample includes 300,000 to 350,000 distinct CDR3 sequences, roughly 15% seen only once; the top ten take approximately 33%. Sample: blood. These TCRs come from a man aged 30-40 years with Graves' hyperthyroidism. Both conserved end residues are part of each CDR3. Fields, in order: V gene, clone size, J gene, D gene, CDR3 length, CDR3 DNA, CDR3 protein. A D gene is named only where the DNA matches it firmly. Size is stated for part of the rows, as once, few or many counts, or as a class when the clone is expanded.

TRBV13	few	TRBJ1-1	.	11	TGTGCCAGCAGTGATGGTACAGAAGCTTTCTTT	CASSDGTEAFF
TRBV12-3/TRBV12-4	many	TRBJ2-7	TRBD1	14	TGTGCCAGCAGTTTTTTGGACAGGCCAGGGTTGCAGTACTTC	CASSFLDRPGLQYF
TRBV24-1	.	TRBJ2-1	.	11	TGTGCCGCTTCTGGCGGACAGGAGCAGTTCTTC	CAASGGQEQFF
TRBV6-5	many	TRBJ2-7	TRBD2	16	TGTGCCAGCAGTTACTCGACTAGCGGGAGGGGCTACGAGCAGTACTTC	CASSYSTSGRGYEQYF
TRBV20-1	many	TRBJ2-7	.	12	TGCAGTGCTAGCCCGGACAGCTACGAGCAGTACTTC	CSASPDSYEQYF
TRBV27	.	TRBJ2-1	TRBD1	17	TGTGCCAGCAGTTCTAGAGTCAGGACAGGGGCTTTCAATGAGCAGTTCTTC	CASSSRVRTGAFNEQFF
TRBV28	many	TRBJ2-3	.	12	TGTGCCAGCAGGGACTCCACAGATACGCAGTATTTT	CASRDSTDTQYF
TRBV30	many	TRBJ2-7	.	16	TGTGCCTGGAGTGTATTGCGGGGAAAAAGAGCCTACGAGCAGTACTTC	CAWSVLRGKRAYEQYF
TRBV6-6	.	TRBJ1-3	.	16	TGTGCCAGCAGTTACTATCCGGGGGCGAGTGGAAACACCATATATTTT	CASSYYPGASGNTIYF
TRBV12-3/TRBV12-4	many	TRBJ2-2	TRBD1	15	TGTGCCAGCAGTTTAACAGGGGGCAACACCGGGGAGCTGTTTTTT	CASSLTGGNTGELFF
TRBV29-1	many	TRBJ2-7	.	13	TGCAGCGTTCTCCGGACGGATTCCTTCGAGCAGTACTTC	CSVLRTDSFEQYF
TRBV2	many	TRBJ1-2	.	11	TGTGCCAGCCCGAGGGGGGTAGGCTACACCTTC	CASPRGVGYTF
TRBV6-6	.	TRBJ1-5	.	13	TGTGCCAGCAGTTACGGAATATATCAGCCCCAGCATTTT	CASSYGIYQPQHF
TRBV7-3	many	TRBJ2-2	.	14	TGTGCCAGCAGCCCCTCTGGTACCACCGGGGAGCTGTTTTTT	CASSPSGTTGELFF
TRBV18	many	TRBJ2-1	TRBD1	15	TGTGCCAGCTCACCTCAGACAGGGTCCTACAATGAGCAGTTCTTC	CASSPQTGSYNEQFF
TRBV6-1	many	TRBJ2-7	.	12	TGTGCCAGCAGTGTTATGTTCTACGAGCAGTACTTC	CASSVMFYEQYF
TRBV19	many	TRBJ2-7	.	13	TGTGCCAGTAGTATAGGACAATGGGGCGAGCAGTACTTC	CASSIGQWGEQYF
TRBV2	many	TRBJ2-1	.	17	TGTGCCAGCCTGTACGAGGGGTCGGGGGCGGGGTACAATGAGCAGTTCTTC	CASLYEGSGAGYNEQFF
TRBV15	.	TRBJ1-4	.	15	TGTGCCACCAGCAGAGAGAGGGGGGCTGAAGAAAAACTGTTTTTT	CATSRERGAEEKLFF
TRBV11-3	many	TRBJ2-1	TRBD1	12	TGTGCCAGCAGCTCACAGGGGAGTGAGCAGTTCTTC	CASSSQGSEQFF
TRBV2	many	TRBJ2-3	.	14	TGTGCCAGCAGTGTAGGCGCTCGCACAGATACGCAGTATTTT	CASSVGARTDTQYF
TRBV29-1	many	TRBJ2-1	TRBD2	14	TGCAGCGTTGCTAGCGGGGTTACCTACAATGAGCAGTTCTTC	CSVASGVTYNEQFF
TRBV7-2	.	TRBJ2-2	TRBD1	13	TGTGCCAGCAGCTGGACAGGCACCGGGGAGCTGTTTTTT	CASSWTGTGELFF
TRBV13	many	TRBJ2-7	.	13	TGTGCCAGCAGCCCCTATTTAGCGAGCGAGCAGTACTTC	CASSPYLASEQYF
TRBV6-1	many	TRBJ2-5	.	15	TGTGCCAGCAGTGAAGGGGGGACACGTCAAGAGACCCAGTACTTC	CASSEGGTRQETQYF
TRBV27	few	TRBJ2-1	.	13	TGTGCCAGCACCCAACCCTCCAGTGGGGAGCAGTTCTTC	CASTQPSSGEQFF
TRBV5-1	many	TRBJ2-7	TRBD1	16	TGCGCCAGCGCCTTAGAACCCGGGACAGGGAACTACGAGCAGTACTTC	CASALEPGTGNYEQYF
TRBV6-1	.	TRBJ2-1	.	15	TGTGCCAGCACCGACGAGGGGGTAGGGTCCGATGAGCAGTTCTTC	CASTDEGVGSDEQFF
TRBV20-1	many	TRBJ2-3	TRBD2	15	TGCAGCGATACCATCTTTAGCGGGACGGGAGATACGCAGTATTTT	CSDTIFSGTGDTQYF
TRBV12-3/TRBV12-4	many	TRBJ2-1	.	15	TGTGCCAGCAGCCCCGTCCCCACAGGTTACAATGAGCAGTTCTTC	CASSPVPTGYNEQFF
TRBV29-1	few	TRBJ2-1	TRBD1	13	TGCAGCGCTTCGGGACAGGGGGCTATCGAGCAGTTCTTC	CSASGQGAIEQFF
TRBV24-1	.	TRBJ1-3	.	14	TGTGCCACCAGTGATGCGGGCTCTGGAAACACCATATATTTT	CATSDAGSGNTIYF
TRBV6-1	.	TRBJ1-3	.	15	TGTGCCAGCAGAACTACTTCTGTGGGGGGAAACACCATATATTTT	CASRTTSVGGNTIYF
TRBV20-1	.	TRBJ2-1	TRBD2	14	TGCAGTGCCAACGGGAGGGCGGGGTACAATGAGCAGTTCTTC	CSANGRAGYNEQFF
TRBV12-3/TRBV12-4	.	TRBJ2-5	TRBD1	13	TGTGCCAGCAGGCTGACAGGGTTGGAGACCCAGTACTTC	CASRLTGLETQYF
TRBV11-2	.	TRBJ2-1	TRBD2	15	TGTGCCAGCAGCTTTAGCGGGGGAACCTACAATGAGCAGTTCTTC	CASSFSGGTYNEQFF
TRBV24-1	.	TRBJ1-5	TRBD1	17	TGTGCCACCAGTGATGGACGGACAGGCTATAGCAATCAGCCCCAGCATTTT	CATSDGRTGYSNQPQHF
TRBV18	.	TRBJ1-4	.	15	TGTGCCAGCTCACCCCTGGGACGGATTAATGAAAAACTGTTTTTT	CASSPLGRINEKLFF
TRBV18	many	TRBJ2-7	.	15	TGTGCCAGCTCACCACCGGAGACAGGCCTGTACGAGCAGTACTTC	CASSPPETGLYEQYF
TRBV6-1	many	TRBJ2-1	.	14	TGTGCCAGCAGTGATTTTGGGCCCTACAATGAGCAGTTCTTC	CASSDFGPYNEQFF
TRBV11-1	many	TRBJ2-7	TRBD2	15	TGTGCCAGCAGCCGGACTAGCGGGGCCTCCTACGAGCAGTACTTC	CASSRTSGASYEQYF
TRBV20-1	many	TRBJ2-7	.	15	TGCAGTGCCACCGCCCCGAACGCGGCCTCCTACGAGCAGTACTTC	CSATAPNAASYEQYF
TRBV2	many	TRBJ1-6	TRBD1	14	TGTGCCAGCAGGTCGACAGGGGTGGGTTCACCCCTCCACTTT	CASRSTGVGSPLHF
TRBV2	many	TRBJ2-7	.	15	TGTGCCAGCAGTGAAGCGCTTCGGTCCTCCTACGAGCAGTACTTC	CASSEALRSSYEQYF
TRBV6-9	.	TRBJ2-6	.	18	TGTGCCAGCAGATCTACTGCAGTCCACTCCTCTGGGGCCAACGTCCTGACTTTC	CASRSTAVHSSGANVLTF
TRBV24-1	many	TRBJ2-3	.	14	TGTGCCACCAGTGATTCGACAGTCACAGATACGCAGTATTTT	CATSDSTVTDTQYF
TRBV5-1	few	TRBJ2-5	.	11	TGCGCCAGCAGCTTAACGGAGACCCAGTACTTC	CASSLTETQYF
TRBV6-5	.	TRBJ2-1	.	15	TGTGCCAGCAGTTACCGGCCTAGGTCCTACAATGAGCAGTTCTTC	CASSYRPRSYNEQFF
TRBV28	.	TRBJ1-4	.	16	TGTGCCAGCAGTACCCCCGCGGGGACAACTAATGAAAAACTGTTTTTT	CASSTPAGTTNEKLFF
TRBV11-2	many	TRBJ2-1	TRBD2	14	TGTGCCAGCATCCCCACTAGCGGGCCCTATGAGCAGTTCTTC	CASIPTSGPYEQFF
TRBV20-1	.	TRBJ2-3	.	13	TGCAGTGCTGGCCCCCCTGCCACAGATACGCAGTATTTT	CSAGPPATDTQYF
TRBV6-1	few	TRBJ1-3	.	16	TGTGCCAGCAGTGCTGGACACCCACCCTCTGGAAACACCATATATTTT	CASSAGHPPSGNTIYF
TRBV7-8	many	TRBJ1-2	.	14	TGTGCCAGCAGCTTAGGGGTTAGTAACTATGGCTACACCTTC	CASSLGVSNYGYTF
TRBV5-1	many	TRBJ2-3	.	12	TGTGCCAGCAGTCCCAGCACAGATACGCAGTATTTT	CASSPSTDTQYF
TRBV5-1	many	TRBJ2-3	TRBD1	17	TGCGCCAGCAGCTTCACGCCCAGGACAGGGGCTACAGATACGCAGTATTTT	CASSFTPRTGATDTQYF